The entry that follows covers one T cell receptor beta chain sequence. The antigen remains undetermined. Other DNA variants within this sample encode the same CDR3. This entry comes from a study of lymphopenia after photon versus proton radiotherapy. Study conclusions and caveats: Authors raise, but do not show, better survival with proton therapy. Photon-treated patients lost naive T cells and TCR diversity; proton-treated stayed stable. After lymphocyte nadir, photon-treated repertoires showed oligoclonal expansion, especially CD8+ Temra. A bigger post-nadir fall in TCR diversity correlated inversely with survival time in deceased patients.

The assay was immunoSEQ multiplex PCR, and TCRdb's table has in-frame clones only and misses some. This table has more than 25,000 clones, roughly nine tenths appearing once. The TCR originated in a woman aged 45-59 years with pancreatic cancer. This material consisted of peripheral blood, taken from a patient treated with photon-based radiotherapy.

For the CDR3, the DNA is TGCGCCAGCAGCCCACAGACTAGCGGGAGAGAGACCCAGTACTTC. It translates to CASSPQTSGRETQYF. The gene calls are TRBV5-1 and TRBJ2-5, with TRBD2 matching 12 bases. With 4 bases clipped from V and 4 bases from J, the junction kept 5 bases outside the gene matches. This CDR3 has 15 residues. Per germline, CDR1 SGHRS and CDR2 YFSETQ.